This TCR beta chain is drawn from a study of blood T cell repertoires in COVID-19. Overall study context: Samples of COVID-19 (acute and convalescent) were obtained from the United States, Italy and Spain.

Cohort allocation depended upon clinical history that participants reported. Methods used by the authors: Nucleated cell number was recorded as an estimate derived from reference gene primer amplification. The method was immunoSEQ multiplex PCR; TCRdb's version includes in-frame clones alone and lacks a portion of them. For V, J and clone size, that table is used; D and trimming come from the DNA. The sample has about 210,000 clones, around 86% seen once; the top ten hold 8% to 9.5%. This CDR3 has 14 amino acids. J gave up 4 bases and V 5 bases, and 4 bases lay outside the gene matches. Per germline, CDR1 SGHVS and CDR2 FQNEAQ.

The sample consisted of PBMCs or T cells enriched from blood (not recorded which). This TCR came from a woman aged 50 to 65 with acute COVID-19. V and J are TRBV7-8 and TRBJ1-4, with 7 nucleotides matching TRBD1. The CDR3 here is CASSPGQFNEKLFF. CDR3 nucleotide sequence: TGTGCCAGCAGCCCGGGACAGTTTAATGAAAAACTGTTTTTT.